The rows below give T cell receptor beta chains drawn from one sample of a study of a mutant IDH1 vaccine in newly diagnosed glioma. Their cognate antigens are unknown. Produced via immunoSEQ multiplex PCR; TCRdb's table is partial and in-frame only. The sample holds about 37,000 clones, around 85% seen once. The sequences come from PBMCs, collected from a glioma patient whose treatment included an IDH1 peptide vaccine. The receptors shown here come from a man aged 25-45 years with glioma. CDR3s include the opening cysteine and the closing phenylalanine or tryptophan. Each record gives: J gene, D gene, V gene, clone size, CDR3 protein, CDR3 DNA. The D gene is left open where the match is weak. Clone size appears in some rows only: once, few, many, or a class for an expanded clone.

J gene: TRBJ1-4; D gene: TRBD1; V gene: TRBV7-2; clone size: -; CDR3 protein: CASSLADPGQGVF; CDR3 DNA: TGTGCCAGCAGCTTAGCAGACCCGGGACAGGGTGTCTTT
J gene: TRBJ1-4; D gene: -; V gene: TRBV5-6; clone size: -; CDR3 protein: CASSLEPGGEKLFF; CDR3 DNA: TGTGCCAGCAGCTTGGAGCCCGGAGGGGAAAAACTGTTTTTT
J gene: TRBJ2-5; D gene: TRBD2; V gene: TRBV9; clone size: once; CDR3 protein: CASSQGLAGGGETQYF; CDR3 DNA: TGTGCCAGCAGCCAGGGACTAGCGGGGGGAGGGGAGACCCAGTACTTC
J gene: TRBJ2-7; D gene: -; V gene: TRBV27; clone size: -; CDR3 protein: CASSFAGASVYEQYF; CDR3 DNA: TGTGCCAGCAGTTTTGCTGGGGCCTCCGTCTACGAGCAGTACTTC
J gene: TRBJ2-7; D gene: TRBD2; V gene: TRBV18; clone size: -; CDR3 protein: CASTINSGNIYEQYF; CDR3 DNA: TGTGCCAGCACAATAAATAGCGGGAACATTTACGAGCAGTACTTC
J gene: TRBJ2-3; D gene: TRBD1; V gene: TRBV2; clone size: -; CDR3 protein: CASSAGSKGAASDTQYF; CDR3 DNA: TGTGCCAGCAGTGCAGGGTCGAAGGGGGCAGCATCAGATACGCAGTATTTT
J gene: TRBJ2-2; D gene: TRBD2; V gene: TRBV4-2; clone size: few; CDR3 protein: CASSKIAGGDTGELFF; CDR3 DNA: TGTGCCAGCAGCAAGATAGCGGGAGGGGACACCGGGGAGCTGTTTTTT
J gene: TRBJ2-1; D gene: -; V gene: TRBV7-8; clone size: -; CDR3 protein: CASIPLPGDGNEQFF; CDR3 DNA: TGTGCCAGCATCCCTCTCCCAGGGGATGGGAATGAGCAGTTCTTC
J gene: TRBJ1-4; D gene: -; V gene: TRBV5-1; clone size: -; CDR3 protein: CASSSLPSATNEKLFF; CDR3 DNA: TGCGCCAGCAGCTCCCTGCCCTCGGCGACTAATGAAAAACTGTTTTTT
J gene: TRBJ1-5; D gene: -; V gene: TRBV30; clone size: once; CDR3 protein: CAWSRDSNQPQHF; CDR3 DNA: TGTGCCTGGAGCCGGGATAGCAATCAGCCCCAGCATTTT
J gene: TRBJ2-6; D gene: -; V gene: TRBV9; clone size: -; CDR3 protein: CASSPEGSGANVLTF; CDR3 DNA: TGTGCCAGCAGCCCCGAGGGGTCGGGGGCCAACGTCCTGACTTTC
J gene: TRBJ2-2; D gene: TRBD2; V gene: TRBV6-5; clone size: -; CDR3 protein: CASRPTSGSSGELFF; CDR3 DNA: TGTGCCAGCAGACCGACTAGCGGGAGTTCCGGGGAGCTGTTTTTT
J gene: TRBJ2-3; D gene: -; V gene: TRBV9; clone size: once; CDR3 protein: CASSARGGRESTDTQYF; CDR3 DNA: TGTGCCAGCAGCGCTCGAGGGGGGAGGGAGAGCACAGATACGCAGTATTTT
J gene: TRBJ2-6; D gene: -; V gene: TRBV18; clone size: -; CDR3 protein: CASRGSGANVLTF; CDR3 DNA: TGTGCCTCCCGCGGGTCTGGGGCCAACGTCCTGACTTTC
J gene: TRBJ1-3; D gene: -; V gene: TRBV6-1; clone size: -; CDR3 protein: CASSETPQVHSGNTIYF; CDR3 DNA: TGTGCCAGCAGTGAAACGCCTCAGGTACACTCTGGAAACACCATATATTTT
J gene: TRBJ1-1; D gene: TRBD1; V gene: TRBV6-5; clone size: -; CDR3 protein: CASSRGDTEAFF; CDR3 DNA: TGTGCCAGCAGCAGGGGGGACACTGAAGCTTTCTTT
J gene: TRBJ2-7; D gene: -; V gene: TRBV28; clone size: -; CDR3 protein: CASSGTFASYEQYF; CDR3 DNA: TGTGCCAGCAGTGGGACCTTCGCGTCCTACGAGCAGTACTTC
J gene: TRBJ2-7; D gene: -; V gene: TRBV15; clone size: few; CDR3 protein: CATSRTSSYEQYF; CDR3 DNA: TGTGCCACCAGCAGAACTAGCTCCTACGAGCAGTACTTC
J gene: TRBJ1-2; D gene: -; V gene: TRBV6-6; clone size: -; CDR3 protein: CASSYSHFDYGYTF; CDR3 DNA: TGTGCCAGCAGTTACTCGCATTTCGACTATGGCTACACCTTC
J gene: TRBJ1-6; D gene: TRBD1; V gene: TRBV4-2; clone size: -; CDR3 protein: CASSRGDRGNSPLHF; CDR3 DNA: TGTGCCAGCAGCCGGGGGGACAGGGGGAATTCACCCCTCCACTTT
J gene: TRBJ2-3; D gene: -; V gene: TRBV14; clone size: -; CDR3 protein: CASSQVMEDTQYF; CDR3 DNA: TGTGCCAGCAGCCAAGTGATGGAGGATACGCAGTATTTT
J gene: TRBJ1-5; D gene: -; V gene: TRBV5-1; clone size: -; CDR3 protein: CASSWGGSDQPQHF; CDR3 DNA: TGCGCCAGCAGCTGGGGGGGGTCCGATCAGCCCCAGCATTTT
J gene: TRBJ1-5; D gene: -; V gene: TRBV29-1; clone size: once; CDR3 protein: CSVEEGVNQPQHF; CDR3 DNA: TGCAGCGTTGAAGAGGGGGTGAATCAGCCCCAGCATTTT
J gene: TRBJ1-1; D gene: -; V gene: TRBV4-1; clone size: -; CDR3 protein: CASSQVRWNTEAFF; CDR3 DNA: TGCGCCAGCAGCCAAGTCCGCTGGAACACTGAAGCTTTCTTT
J gene: TRBJ1-2; D gene: -; V gene: TRBV5-1; clone size: -; CDR3 protein: CASSLDRDYGYTF; CDR3 DNA: TGCGCCAGCAGCTTGGACAGGGACTATGGCTACACCTTC
J gene: TRBJ2-5; D gene: TRBD2; V gene: TRBV11-2; clone size: -; CDR3 protein: CASSMRLAGGYSETQYF; CDR3 DNA: TGTGCCAGCAGCATGAGACTAGCGGGAGGGTATAGCGAGACCCAGTACTTC
J gene: TRBJ2-5; D gene: -; V gene: TRBV4-1; clone size: -; CDR3 protein: CASSQEGARQETQYF; CDR3 DNA: TGCGCCAGCAGCCAAGAAGGGGCGCGGCAAGAGACCCAGTACTTC
J gene: TRBJ2-7; D gene: TRBD1; V gene: TRBV9; clone size: -; CDR3 protein: CASSPNPPPGGYEQYF; CDR3 DNA: TGTGCCAGCAGCCCCAACCCCCCCCCAGGGGGCTACGAGCAGTACTTC
J gene: TRBJ2-5; D gene: -; V gene: TRBV2; clone size: -; CDR3 protein: CASSASTSGAGETQYF; CDR3 DNA: TGTGCCAGCAGTGCGAGTACGTCGGGGGCCGGTGAGACCCAGTACTTC
J gene: TRBJ1-1; D gene: TRBD1; V gene: TRBV6-4; clone size: -; CDR3 protein: CASSPRTGDMNTEAFF; CDR3 DNA: TGTGCCAGCAGTCCCCGCACAGGGGACATGAACACTGAAGCTTTCTTT
J gene: TRBJ2-2; D gene: -; V gene: TRBV29-1; clone size: -; CDR3 protein: CSVVKGGTGELFF; CDR3 DNA: TGCAGCGTTGTTAAGGGGGGCACCGGGGAGCTGTTTTTT
J gene: TRBJ2-2; D gene: TRBD2; V gene: TRBV4-3; clone size: -; CDR3 protein: CASSQASGGAGELFF; CDR3 DNA: TGCGCCAGCAGCCAAGCTAGCGGGGGGGCCGGGGAGCTGTTTTTT
J gene: TRBJ1-1; D gene: -; V gene: TRBV6-5; clone size: -; CDR3 protein: CASSYKGRAFF; CDR3 DNA: TGTGCCAGCAGTTACAAGGGGAGAGCTTTCTTT
J gene: TRBJ1-1; D gene: -; V gene: TRBV25-1; clone size: few; CDR3 protein: CASSPRVNTEAFF; CDR3 DNA: TGTGCCAGCTCCCCTCGCGTGAACACTGAAGCTTTCTTT
J gene: TRBJ2-3; D gene: -; V gene: TRBV4-1; clone size: -; CDR3 protein: CASSHVNGGDTQYF; CDR3 DNA: TGCGCCAGCAGCCACGTTAATGGGGGAGATACGCAGTATTTT
J gene: TRBJ2-7; D gene: TRBD1; V gene: TRBV6-1; clone size: -; CDR3 protein: CASSIDRAYEQYF; CDR3 DNA: TGTGCCAGCAGTATCGACAGGGCTTACGAGCAGTACTTC
J gene: TRBJ1-4; D gene: TRBD1; V gene: TRBV19; clone size: -; CDR3 protein: CASSAYQGVIREKLFF; CDR3 DNA: TGTGCCAGTAGTGCATATCAGGGGGTGATCCGAGAAAAACTGTTTTTT
J gene: TRBJ1-4; D gene: -; V gene: TRBV5-4; clone size: -; CDR3 protein: CASSVDQGSSEKLFF; CDR3 DNA: TGTGCCAGCAGCGTCGATCAGGGATCGAGTGAAAAACTGTTTTTT
J gene: TRBJ2-6; D gene: TRBD1; V gene: TRBV4-3; clone size: once; CDR3 protein: CASSAYRGDGANVLTF; CDR3 DNA: TGCGCCAGCAGCGCGTACAGGGGAGACGGGGCCAACGTCCTGACTTTC
J gene: TRBJ1-2; D gene: -; V gene: TRBV19; clone size: -; CDR3 protein: CASSIRGRDGYTF; CDR3 DNA: TGTGCCAGTAGTATCCGGGGGCGTGATGGCTACACCTTC
J gene: TRBJ2-3; D gene: -; V gene: TRBV27; clone size: once; CDR3 protein: CASSSRTDTDTQYF; CDR3 DNA: TGTGCCAGCAGTTCCCGGACAGATACAGATACGCAGTATTTT
J gene: TRBJ2-2; D gene: TRBD2; V gene: TRBV5-1; clone size: -; CDR3 protein: CASSLAPSGNTGELFF; CDR3 DNA: TGCGCCAGCAGCTTGGCGCCTAGCGGGAACACCGGGGAGCTGTTTTTT
J gene: TRBJ1-5; D gene: -; V gene: TRBV4-1; clone size: -; CDR3 protein: CASSLTVRGPQHF; CDR3 DNA: TGCGCCAGCAGCCTCACGGTCAGGGGGCCCCAGCATTTT
J gene: TRBJ2-7; D gene: -; V gene: TRBV5-1; clone size: -; CDR3 protein: CASSPRTAGTYEQYF; CDR3 DNA: TGCGCCAGCAGCCCCAGGACGGCTGGGACCTACGAGCAGTACTTC
J gene: TRBJ2-1; D gene: -; V gene: TRBV7-2; clone size: -; CDR3 protein: CASSLGQGTYNEQFF; CDR3 DNA: TGTGCCAGCAGCTTAGGTCAGGGTACCTACAATGAGCAGTTCTTC
J gene: TRBJ2-7; D gene: -; V gene: TRBV30; clone size: -; CDR3 protein: CACVAVETYEQYF; CDR3 DNA: TGTGCCTGCGTGGCAGTTGAGACCTACGAGCAGTACTTC
J gene: TRBJ1-4; D gene: -; V gene: TRBV27; clone size: once; CDR3 protein: CASKANEKLFF; CDR3 DNA: TGTGCCAGCAAGGCTAATGAAAAACTGTTTTTT
J gene: TRBJ1-5; D gene: -; V gene: TRBV28; clone size: few; CDR3 protein: CATVKRASNQPQHF; CDR3 DNA: TGTGCCACCGTAAAAAGGGCTAGCAATCAGCCCCAGCATTTT